This TCR beta chain was obtained from a study of T cell changes during pregnancy in multiple sclerosis. The table came from immunoSEQ multiplex PCR; TCRdb's copy has only in-frame clones and leaves some out. Among about 67,000 clones listed, about nine tenths were seen once. This CDR3 is built from 12 residues. V gave up 3 bases and J gave up 1 base, with 6 bases separating them. From germline, CDR1 is GTSNPN and CDR2 SVGIG (reference sequence). In this sample, this clone turned up once. The sample consisted of peripheral blood, taken in the second trimester of pregnancy. This TCR derives from a female donor with multiple sclerosis, enrolled in a pregnancy study. The V and J genes are TRBV30 and TRBJ1-1, with unresolved D. This CDR3 reads CAWSGANTEAFF. CDR3 nucleotide sequence: TGTGCCTGGAGCGGAGCGAACACTGAAGCTTTCTTT.